These 16 T cell receptor beta chains were sequenced from one sample in a study of OX40 agonist ivuxolimab in advanced cancers. Sequenced by immunoSEQ multiplex PCR; TCRdb stores in-frame clones only, minus some. In the table there are approximately 39,000 clones, 88% of which are singletons. This specimen was CD4+ or CD8+ T cells sorted from blood, taken in a trial of the OX40 agonist ivuxolimab. The receptor set was obtained from an adult with an advanced solid tumor such as melanoma, head and neck, liver or kidney cancer.

J is TRBJ2-7 and V is TRBV6-6; no definite D call. Germline V gene lookup returns CDR1 MNHNY and CDR2 SVGAGI (reference sequence). V shed 2 bases and J shed 2 bases, with 1 base lying between them. CDR3 length equals 11 residues. CDR3 sequence: CASSYAYEQYF. CDR3 sequence (DNA): TGTGCCAGCAGTTACGCCTACGAGCAGTACTTC.

The sample holds one count of this clone. V and J are TRBV28 and TRBJ2-7; 13 bases align to TRBD2. Losses at the gene ends were 6 bases for V and 5 bases for J; bases not matched to a gene: 1. The germline gives CDR1 MDHEN, CDR2 SYDVKM. The CDR3 runs 13 residues. In nucleotides, the CDR3 is TGTGCCAGCAGACTAGCGGGAGGGGACGAGCAGTACTTC. Translation gives CASRLAGGDEQYF.

The V and J genes are TRBV27 and TRBJ1-1; 9 positions agree with TRBD1. V gave up 8 bases and J gave up 4 bases; unmatched junction bases: 5. Germline V lookup: CDR1 MNHEY, CDR2 SMNVEV (reference sequence). The CDR3 has 13 residues. Here the CDR3 reads CASGPTGGTEAFF. CDR3 DNA: TGTGCCAGCGGCCCGACAGGGGGCACTGAAGCTTTCTTT.

The V call is TRBV7-9, the J call TRBJ1-4; TRBD1 matches 8 bases. Germline V gene data show CDR1 as SEHNR and CDR2 as FQNEAQ (reference sequence). The CDR3 contains 16 residues. Unmatched junction bases numbered 20, after V lost 7 bases and J lost 13 bases. The CDR3 sequence: CASNVDRDRFIVGLFF. DNA for the CDR3: TGTGCCAGCAACGTAGACCGGGACAGGTTCATTGTAGGACTGTTTTTT.

The V call is TRBV4-1, the J call TRBJ1-1, with D possibly matching TRBD1 (6 bases). CDR3 length: 16 residues. Per germline, CDR1 MGHRA and CDR2 YSYEKL. V shed 0 bases and J shed 2 bases, with 13 bases lying between them. CDR3 nucleotides: TGCGCCAGCAGCCAAGATCCCGAGACAGGAAACACTGAAGCTTTCTTT. Encoded protein: CASSQDPETGNTEAFF.

The chain employs TRBV19 and TRBJ2-7; 9 bases line up with TRBD2. Germline V gene lookup returns CDR1 LNHDA and CDR2 SQIVND (reference sequence). V trimming: 5 bases; J trimming: 6 bases; junction bases outside the gene matches: 5. The CDR3 runs 13 residues. This chain's CDR3 is CASSPGLAFEQYF. DNA for the CDR3: TGTGCCAGTAGTCCGGGACTAGCCTTCGAGCAGTACTTC. Looking up the rest from reference TRBV19 and TRBJ2-7 gives the full variable domain: DGGITQSPKYLFRKEGQNVTLSCEQNLNHDAMYWYRQDPGQGLRLIYYSQIVNDFQKGDIAEGYSVSREKKESFPLTVTSAQKNPTAFYLCASSPGLAFEQYFGPGTRLTVT.

This chain uses TRBV7-6 with TRBJ1-1; D unclear. V was trimmed by 2 bases and J by 0 bases, leaving 4 bases between them. The CDR3 runs to 13 residues. Germline V CDR1 and CDR2: SGHVS, FNYEAQ. In DNA form, the CDR3 reads TGTGCCAGCAGCTTATACATGAACACTGAAGCTTTCTTT. Translated: CASSLYMNTEAFF.

The chain links TRBV23-1 to TRBJ1-2; 8 bases line up with TRBD1. TRBV23-1 is an open reading frame whose function is uncertain. V gave up 2 bases and J gave up 4 bases; unmatched junction bases: 9. This CDR3 has 16 residues. CDR3 residues: CASSQNWGQAIYGYTF. In DNA form, the CDR3 reads TGCGCCAGCAGTCAAAATTGGGGACAGGCGATCTATGGCTACACCTTC.

The V and J genes are TRBV2 and TRBJ2-7, with 11 bases identical to TRBD2. There are 15 residues in the CDR3. V lost 6 bases and J lost 3; bases outside the gene matches: 7. The germline gives CDR1 SNHLY, CDR2 FYNNEI. Here the CDR3 reads CASRGGTSGLYEQYF. CDR3 nucleotide sequence: TGTGCCAGCAGGGGGGGGACTAGCGGCCTCTACGAGCAGTACTTC.

The genes are TRBV10-3 and TRBJ1-2; D not certain. With 8 bases removed from V and 6 bases from J, the gap between germline ends came to 4 bases. The CDR3 runs 9 residues. Germline CDR1 is ENHRY and CDR2 is SYGVKD. CDR3 region: CAIGDGYTF. In DNA form, the CDR3 reads TGTGCCATCGGCGATGGCTACACCTTC.

The V gene is TRBV7-2, the J gene TRBJ1-1; D remains ambiguous. This CDR3 has 13 amino acids. Trimming cost V 10 bases and J 7 bases, with 19 bases left between them. The germline V gene encodes CDR1 SGHTA and CDR2 FQGNSA. CDR3 protein: CATGDWAVNEAFF. As DNA, the CDR3 is TGTGCCACCGGGGATTGGGCAGTAAATGAAGCTTTCTTT.

This chain connects TRBV7-6 to TRBJ2-2; D is uncertain. Trimming took 5 bases from V and 0 from J, leaving 7 bases between them. CDR1 and CDR2 (germline): SGHVS, FNYEAQ. This CDR3 contains 14 residues. CDR3: CASSAISNTGELFF. CDR3 coding DNA: TGTGCCAGCAGCGCTATTTCGAACACCGGGGAGCTGTTTTTT.

CDR3 in DNA: TGTGCCAGCAGTCCCCCAAGCGGGAGGGCCCTTGAGCAGTTCTTC. Amino acids: CASSPPSGRALEQFF. The V gene is TRBV27, the J gene TRBJ2-1; 10 nucleotides align to TRBD2. V gave up 5 bases and J gave up 9 bases; unmatched junction bases: 10. This CDR3 comprises 15 residues. The germline V gene has CDR1 MNHEY and CDR2 SMNVEV (reference sequence).

The gene calls are TRBV5-8 and TRBJ1-4, with TRBD1 matching over 9 bases. The ends lost 3 bases at V and 2 bases at J; junction bases unmatched: 8. Germline CDR1 is SGHTS and CDR2 is YDEGEE. This CDR3 comprises 17 residues. DNA of the CDR3: TGTGCCAGCAGCTGGGGACAGGGCTTTTCTACTAATGAAAAACTGTTTTTT. It translates to CASSWGQGFSTNEKLFF.

The CDR3 nucleotides read TGCGCCAGCAGCTACGTGACAGGGACCGGGGAGCTGTTTTTT. It translates to CASSYVTGTGELFF. V and J are TRBV5-1 and TRBJ2-2, with 7 bases identical to TRBD1. Trimming removed 3 bases from V and 5 bases from J; junction bases left unmatched: 4. The CDR3 contains 14 residues. CDR1 and CDR2 (germline): SGHRS, YFSETQ.

This chain connects TRBV7-8 to TRBJ1-1; D remains unclear. The V gene's germline CDR1 is SGHVS and CDR2 FQNEAQ. This CDR3 has 14 amino acids. Trimming pared 1 base from V and 3 bases from J, leaving 9 bases between. The CDR3 nucleotides are TGTGCCAGCAGCTTAGGGATGGGCTACACTGAAGCTTTCTTT. Protein sequence: CASSLGMGYTEAFF. Variable domain in full (rest from reference TRBV7-8 and TRBJ1-1): GAGVSQSPRYKVAKRGQDVALRCDPISGHVSLFWYQQALGQGPEFLTYFQNEAQLDKSGLPSDRFFAERPEGSVSTLKIQRTQQEDSAVYLCASSLGMGYTEAFFGQGTRLTVV.